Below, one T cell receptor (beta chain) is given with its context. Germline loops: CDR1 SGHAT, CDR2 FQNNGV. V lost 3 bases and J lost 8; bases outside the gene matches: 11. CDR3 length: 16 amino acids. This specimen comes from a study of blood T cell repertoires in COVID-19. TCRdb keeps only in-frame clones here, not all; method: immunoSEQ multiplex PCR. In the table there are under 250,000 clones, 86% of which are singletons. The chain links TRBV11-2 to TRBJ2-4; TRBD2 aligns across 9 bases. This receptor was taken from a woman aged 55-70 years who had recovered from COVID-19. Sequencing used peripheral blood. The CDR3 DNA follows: TGTGCCAGCAGCTTCCTTGCGGGGGGGCCCGGGGACATTCAGTACTTC. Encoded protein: CASSFLAGGPGDIQYF.